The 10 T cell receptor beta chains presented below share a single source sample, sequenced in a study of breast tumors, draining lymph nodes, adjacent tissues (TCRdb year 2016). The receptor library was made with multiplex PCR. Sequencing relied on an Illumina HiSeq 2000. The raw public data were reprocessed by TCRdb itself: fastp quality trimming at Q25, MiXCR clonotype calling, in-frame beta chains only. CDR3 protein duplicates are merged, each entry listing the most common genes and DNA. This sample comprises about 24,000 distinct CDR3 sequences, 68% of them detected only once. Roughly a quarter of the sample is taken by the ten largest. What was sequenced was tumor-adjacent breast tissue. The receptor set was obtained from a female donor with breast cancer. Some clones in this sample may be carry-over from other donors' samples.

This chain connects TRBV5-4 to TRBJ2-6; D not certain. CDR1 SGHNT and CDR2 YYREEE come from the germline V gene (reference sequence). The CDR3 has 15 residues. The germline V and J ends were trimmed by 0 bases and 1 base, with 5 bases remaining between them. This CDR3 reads CASSLEGSGANVLTF. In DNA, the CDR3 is TGTGCCAGCAGCTTGGAAGGGTCTGGGGCCAACGTCCTGACTTTC.

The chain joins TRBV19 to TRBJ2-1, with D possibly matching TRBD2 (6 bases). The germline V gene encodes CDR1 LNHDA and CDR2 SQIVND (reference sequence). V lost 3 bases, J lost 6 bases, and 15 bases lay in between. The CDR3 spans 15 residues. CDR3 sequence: CASSIYGGRGNEQFF. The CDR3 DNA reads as TGTGCCAGTAGTATTTACGGGGGAAGGGGCAATGAGCAGTTCTTC.

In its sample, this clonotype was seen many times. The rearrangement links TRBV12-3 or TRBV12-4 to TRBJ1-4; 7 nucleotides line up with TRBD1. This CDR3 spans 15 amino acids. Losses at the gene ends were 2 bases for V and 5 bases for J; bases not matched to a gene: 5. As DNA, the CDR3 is TGTGCCAGCAGTTTAAGGACAGGAAAAAATGAAAAACTGTTTTTT. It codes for CASSLRTGKNEKLFF.

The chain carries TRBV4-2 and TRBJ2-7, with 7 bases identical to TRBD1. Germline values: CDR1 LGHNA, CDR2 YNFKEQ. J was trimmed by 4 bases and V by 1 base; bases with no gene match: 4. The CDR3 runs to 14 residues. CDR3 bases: TGTGCCAGCAGCCAAGTACAGGGGTCGTACGAGCAGTACTTC. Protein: CASSQVQGSYEQYF.

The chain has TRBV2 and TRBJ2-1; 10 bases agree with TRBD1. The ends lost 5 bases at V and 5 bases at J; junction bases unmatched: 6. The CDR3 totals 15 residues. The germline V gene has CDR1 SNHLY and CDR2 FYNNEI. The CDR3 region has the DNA TGTGCCAGCAGTAAGGGACAGGGGATTCACAATGAGCAGTTCTTC. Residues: CASSKGQGIHNEQFF.

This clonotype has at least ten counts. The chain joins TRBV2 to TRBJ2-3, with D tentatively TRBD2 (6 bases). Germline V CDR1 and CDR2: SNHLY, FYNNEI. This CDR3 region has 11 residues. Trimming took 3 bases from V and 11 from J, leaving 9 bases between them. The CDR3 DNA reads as TGTGCCAGCAGTGATTGGCGGGAGCAGTATTTT. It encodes CASSDWREQYF.

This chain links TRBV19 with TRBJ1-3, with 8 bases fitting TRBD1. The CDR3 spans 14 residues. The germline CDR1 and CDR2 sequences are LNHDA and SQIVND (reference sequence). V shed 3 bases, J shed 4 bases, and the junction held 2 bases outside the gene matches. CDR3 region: CASSMGTGGNTIYF. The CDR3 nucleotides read TGTGCCAGTAGTATGGGGACAGGCGGAAACACCATATATTTT.

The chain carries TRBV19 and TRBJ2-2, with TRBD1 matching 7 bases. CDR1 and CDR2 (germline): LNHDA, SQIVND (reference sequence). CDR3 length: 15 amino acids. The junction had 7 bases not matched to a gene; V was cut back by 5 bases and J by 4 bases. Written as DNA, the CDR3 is TGTGCCAGTAGTCCCTCGACAGGGTCCACCGGGGAGCTGTTTTTT. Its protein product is CASSPSTGSTGELFF.

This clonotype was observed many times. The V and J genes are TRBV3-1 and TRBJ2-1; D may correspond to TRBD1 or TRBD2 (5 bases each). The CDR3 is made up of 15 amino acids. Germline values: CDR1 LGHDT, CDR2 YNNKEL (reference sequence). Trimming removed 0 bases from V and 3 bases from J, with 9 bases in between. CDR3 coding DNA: TGTGCCAGCAGCCAAGAGTCGGGGCACTACAATGAGCAGTTCTTC. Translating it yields CASSQESGHYNEQFF.

The CDR3 sequence is CASSLDNGYNSPLHF. The CDR3 region has the DNA TGTGCCAGCAGCTTAGATAACGGATATAATTCACCCCTCCACTTT. This chain uses TRBV7-6 with TRBJ1-6; unclear D gene. V lost 1 base to trimming and J lost 4 bases, with 8 bases between them. The CDR3 spans 15 residues. Germline loops: CDR1 SGHVS, CDR2 FNYEAQ.